This T cell receptor beta chain appears in the sequencing data of a study of T cell responses to AZD1222 COVID-19 vaccine. Only in-frame clones appear in the TCRdb table, and some are missing; sequencing was by immunoSEQ multiplex PCR. Of under 200,000 clones listed, roughly 89% are singletons. This clone was picked up one time. The CDR3 has 17 amino acids. Trimming cost V 0 bases and J 4 bases, with 18 bases left between them. Germline-derived CDR1 and CDR2 are SGHVS and FNYEAQ. This sequence joins TRBV7-6 and TRBJ2-5, with a weak D call TRBD1 (6 bases). The material sequenced was peripheral blood, taken 28 days after the second AZD1222 dose. The TCR was taken from an adult who received the AZD1222 COVID-19 vaccine. Here the CDR3 reads CASSLALTGLGVETQYF. The DNA for the CDR3 is TGTGCCAGCAGCTTAGCGCTAACAGGGTTGGGTGTAGAGACCCAGTACTTC.